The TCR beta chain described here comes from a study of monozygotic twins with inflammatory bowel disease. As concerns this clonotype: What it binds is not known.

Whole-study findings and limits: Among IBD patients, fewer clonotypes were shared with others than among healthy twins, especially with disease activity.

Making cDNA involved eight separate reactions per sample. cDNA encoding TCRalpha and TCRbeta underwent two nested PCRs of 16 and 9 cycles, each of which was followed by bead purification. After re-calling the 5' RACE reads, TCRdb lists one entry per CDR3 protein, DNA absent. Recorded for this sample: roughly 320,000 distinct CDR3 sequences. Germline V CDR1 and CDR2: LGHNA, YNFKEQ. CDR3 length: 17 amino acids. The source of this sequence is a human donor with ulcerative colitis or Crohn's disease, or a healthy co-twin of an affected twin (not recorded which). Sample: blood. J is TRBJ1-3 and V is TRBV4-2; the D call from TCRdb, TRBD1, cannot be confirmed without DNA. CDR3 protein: CASSQDVAEGPRNTIYF.